This TCR beta chain was identified in a study of spatial heterogeneity in lung cancer. The study's findings and limits: Among tumor T cells, estimated coverage was roughly 7% for alpha chains and roughly 13% for beta chains. Expanded intratumoral alpha and beta TCR counts tracked tumor mutation counts.

This CDR3 spans 16 amino acids. Germline V lookup: CDR1 MNHEY, CDR2 SVGAGI. Losses at the gene ends were 5 bases for V and 4 bases for J; bases not matched to a gene: 7. This clonotype has more than one count but fewer than ten. What it binds is unknown. Time point in this sample: sample taken at primary tumor resection. Patients with untreated early-stage non-small cell lung cancer, numbering around 71, were the donors. Researchers sequenced whole RNA taken from tumor, nontumor lung or frozen PBMC without sorting. MiXCR, run by TCRdb on the 5' RACE reads, gives a single entry per CDR3 protein. The sample lists some 6,500 distinct CDR3 sequences; roughly a tenth were seen once.

Sequenced material: lung tumor tissue, taken at surgery. This receptor was obtained from a female donor with early-stage non-small cell lung cancer. The chain recombines TRBV6-5 with TRBJ2-3, with 12 bases identical to TRBD2. As DNA, the CDR3 is TGTGCCAGCAGTCGCCTTCTAGCGGGGGGGGCAGATACGCAGTATTTT. This gives the protein CASSRLLAGGADTQYF.